The 18 T cell receptor beta chains listed next were all sequenced from one sample in a study of T cell repertoires in cytomegalovirus infection. Their recognized antigens are unknown. TCRdb recomputed calls from the reads with MiXCR, one row per CDR3 protein. The repertoire includes around 900,000 distinct CDR3 sequences, roughly 30% of them detected once, and over 13% sits in the top ten. The sample consisted of cultured CD8+ T cells from PBMCs, taken from culture after CMV antigen stimulation. The receptor source for this set is a human donor in good health (CMV status not recorded). Some clones in this sample may be carry-over from other donors' samples.

This clonotype was seen more than once but under ten times. This chain joins TRBV28 and TRBJ1-2, with a weak D call TRBD1 (5 bases). CDR1 MDHEN and CDR2 SYDVKM come from the germline V gene. V gave up 10 bases and J gave up 2 bases, with 23 bases separating them. This CDR3 spans 16 amino acids. CDR3: CAIKLGLSHLNYGYTF. Written as DNA, the CDR3 is TGTGCCATCAAACTGGGGCTCTCACACCTAAACTATGGCTACACCTTC.

To note about this clonotype: Because it lacks the conserved phenylalanine or tryptophan at the end, this CDR3 is likely a read error. The chain has TRBV7-9 and TRBJ2-1; D remains ambiguous. Germline CDR1 reads SEHNR; CDR2 reads FQNEAQ (reference sequence). V shed 3 bases and J shed 2 bases, with 8 bases lying between them. CDR3 length equals 14 residues. The DNA of the CDR3 is TGTGCCAGCAGCTTGATCAATCCCTACAATGAGCAGTTCTCC. Translating it yields CASSLINPYNEQFS.

The J gene is TRBJ1-2, the V gene TRBV7-9; D remains unclear. V gave up 1 base and J gave up 5 bases, with 8 bases separating them. Germline values: CDR1 SEHNR, CDR2 FQNEAQ (reference sequence). This CDR3 is built from 13 residues. The CDR3 sequence is CASSLGGWYGYTF. The DNA of the CDR3 is TGTGCCAGCAGCTTAGGCGGGTGGTATGGCTACACCTTC.

Concerning this clonotype: An end of the junction does not agree with germline; a read error may underlie this. The chain couples TRBV5-1 to TRBJ2-7; D ambiguous. This CDR3 contains 15 residues. The germline CDR1 and CDR2 sequences are SGHRS and YFSETQ. CDR3 nucleotides: TGTGCCAGCAGCTTGGCCCGGTCAGAGACCTACGAGCAGTACTTC. Translated: CASSLARSETYEQYF.

In its sample, this clonotype was seen once. The chain has TRBV6-6 and TRBJ1-2; 10 bases match TRBD1. V lost 4 bases, J lost 7 bases, and 9 bases stayed unmatched. The CDR3 consists of 15 residues. Germline V gene lookup returns CDR1 MNHNY and CDR2 SVGAGI (reference sequence). CDR3 in DNA: TGTGCCAGCAGTTCGGGACAGGGGACTTATTTTGGCTACACCTTC. The encoded protein is CASSSGQGTYFGYTF.

This chain joins TRBV27 and TRBJ1-5; D call uncertain. The CDR3 loop spans 14 amino acids. Trimming took off 2 bases at V and 8 bases at J, with 13 bases between the two ends. From germline, CDR1 is MNHEY and CDR2 SMNVEV (reference sequence). The chain's CDR3 is CASSLRGGIEPQHF. Here the CDR3 DNA reads TGTGCCAGCAGTTTACGGGGAGGGATCGAGCCCCAGCATTTT.

This clonotype was recorded many times. The chain recombines TRBV7-6 with TRBJ2-1; 10 bases align to TRBD1. Germline CDR1 reads SGHVS; CDR2 reads FNYEAQ. The junction had 2 bases not matched to a gene; V was cut back by 3 bases and J by 3 bases. The CDR3 length is 15 residues. CDR3 sequence: CASSLGTGVYNEQFF. The CDR3, as DNA: TGTGCCAGCAGCTTGGGGACAGGGGTCTACAATGAGCAGTTCTTC.

The V gene is TRBV19, the J gene TRBJ1-5, with TRBD1 matching 8 bases. The CDR3 runs to 14 residues. Unmatched junction bases numbered 4, after V lost 4 bases and J lost 5 bases. Germline CDR1 and CDR2: LNHDA and SQIVND (reference sequence). The CDR3 region has the DNA TGTGCCAGTAGTACGAACAGGGGGGATCAGCCCCAGCATTTT. Residues: CASSTNRGDQPQHF.

This clonotype was seen at least ten times. CDR3 sequence (DNA): TGTGCCAGCAGCGTACCCGAAAGCTACAATGAGCAGTTCTTC. Translation: CASSVPESYNEQFF. The chain uses TRBV9 and TRBJ2-1; D is uncertain. The CDR3 covers 14 residues. V was clipped by 1 base and J by 3 bases, with 8 bases between them. Germline values: CDR1 SGDLS, CDR2 YYNGEE.

The chain joins TRBV6-5 to TRBJ2-1, with TRBD2 matching over 9 bases. The CDR3 runs to 14 residues. Trimming took 6 bases from V and 2 from J; bases not matched to a gene: 2. Germline V gene data show CDR1 as MNHEY and CDR2 as SVGAGI. The CDR3 spells CASRGLAAYNEQFF. DNA of the CDR3: TGTGCCAGCAGGGGACTAGCAGCCTACAATGAGCAGTTCTTC.

This rearrangement joins TRBV6-1 to TRBJ2-1; 8 positions match TRBD2. V shed 5 bases and J 8 bases; nucleotides not matched to a gene: 14. CDR1 and CDR2 from the germline V gene are MNHNS and SASEGT. The CDR3 has 16 amino acids. The CDR3 sequence is CASSYRPLRGGDEQFF. As DNA, the CDR3 is TGTGCCAGCAGTTACCGCCCCCTCCGGGGGGGGGATGAGCAGTTCTTC.

The V and J genes are TRBV11-1 and TRBJ1-1; D possibly corresponds to TRBD1 (5 bases). Germline V CDR1 and CDR2: SGHAT, FQDESV (reference sequence). The V and J ends lost 6 bases and 1 base respectively, with 15 bases between them. This CDR3 is built from 15 residues. CDR3 DNA sequence: TGTGCCAGCAGGAATAGACAGTCGAAGAACACTGAAGCTTTCTTT. Amino acid sequence: CASRNRQSKNTEAFF.

This clonotype was counted between two and nine times. V gene TRBV4-3 combines with J gene TRBJ2-1; D may correspond to TRBD1 or TRBD2 (5 bases each). V gave up 1 base and J gave up 4 bases, with 17 bases separating them. This CDR3 has 17 residues. The germline gives CDR1 LGHNA, CDR2 YSLEER. The CDR3 DNA is TGCGCCAGCAGCCAAGGTACCGGGACGGCGATATACAATGAGCAGTTCTTC. Translated: CASSQGTGTAIYNEQFF.

V is TRBV11-2 and J is TRBJ1-3; D unresolved. Germline V gene sequence: CDR1 SGHAT, CDR2 FQNNGV. The V and J ends lost 5 bases and 0 bases respectively, with 8 bases between them. CDR3 length equals 14 residues. The CDR3 is CASSESYSGNTIYF. The CDR3, as DNA: TGTGCCAGCAGCGAGTCCTACTCTGGAAACACCATATATTTT.

The chain joins TRBV5-4 to TRBJ2-1; 8 nucleotides agree with TRBD2. V was clipped by 3 bases and J by 11 bases; unmatched bases: 4. Per germline, CDR1 SGHNT and CDR2 YYREEE (reference sequence). This CDR3 is built from 12 residues. As DNA, the CDR3 is TGTGCCAGCAGCTCGGGGGGGTTCCAGCAGTTCTTC. Its translation is CASSSGGFQQFF.

On this clonotype itself: This may be a read error: a much more frequent sequence differs by one nucleotide. The genes are TRBV7-2 and TRBJ2-7; TRBD1 might be the D (5 bases). The CDR3 runs to 19 residues. V was cut by 7 bases and J by 0 bases, with 28 bases left in between. CDR1 is SGHTA, CDR2 FQGNSA, per germline. This CDR3 reads CASNLVGQGDSRSSYEQYF. CDR3 in DNA: TGTGCCAGCAACCTAGTCGGCCAGGGCGACAGTCGCAGCTCCTACGAGCAGTACTTC.

J is TRBJ1-4 and V is TRBV15, with D hard to call. From germline, CDR1 is LNHNV and CDR2 YYDKDF (reference sequence). V lost 1 base and J 8 bases, leaving 11 bases between the germline ends. There are 14 residues in the CDR3. In DNA, the CDR3 is TGTGCCACCAGCAGAGTGGCAGGTGAGGAAAAACTGTTTTTT. Its translation: CATSRVAGEEKLFF.

This clonotype was detected a few times. Here the CDR3 reads CAIGTGYYEQYV. The CDR3 nucleotides read TGTGCCATCGGGACAGGGTATTACGAGCAGTACGTC. This chain connects TRBV2 to TRBJ2-7; TRBD1 aligns across 9 bases. Trimming removed 10 bases from V and 4 bases from J; junction bases left unmatched: 5. The CDR3 loop spans 12 amino acids. The V gene's germline CDR1 is SNHLY and CDR2 FYNNEI.